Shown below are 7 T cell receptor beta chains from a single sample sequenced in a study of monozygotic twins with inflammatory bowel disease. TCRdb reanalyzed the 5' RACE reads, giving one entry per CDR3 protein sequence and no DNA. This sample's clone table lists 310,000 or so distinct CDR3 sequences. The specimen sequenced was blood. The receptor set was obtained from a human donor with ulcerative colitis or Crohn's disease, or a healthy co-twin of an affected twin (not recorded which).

CDR3 region: CSAVPIDRNSDQPQHF. The chain carries TRBV20-1 and TRBJ1-5; TCRdb's D gene call, TRBD1, goes unchecked for lack of DNA. The CDR3 consists of 16 residues. CDR1 is DFQATT and CDR2 is SNEGSKA in the germline V gene (reference sequence).

The CDR3 sequence: CSVGGGEISYNEQFF. This chain joins TRBV29-1 and TRBJ2-1; the D gene TCRdb calls, TRBD1, cannot be checked with no DNA. Germline assignment: CDR1 SQVTM and CDR2 ANQGSEA. The CDR3 runs 15 residues.

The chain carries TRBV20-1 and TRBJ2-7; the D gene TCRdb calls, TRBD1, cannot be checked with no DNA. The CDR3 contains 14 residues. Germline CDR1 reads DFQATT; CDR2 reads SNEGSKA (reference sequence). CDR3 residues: CSASRDRKVYEQYF.

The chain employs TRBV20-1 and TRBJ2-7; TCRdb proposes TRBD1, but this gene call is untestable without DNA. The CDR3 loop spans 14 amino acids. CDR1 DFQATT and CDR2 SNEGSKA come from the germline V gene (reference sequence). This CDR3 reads CSARDRDTSYEQYF.

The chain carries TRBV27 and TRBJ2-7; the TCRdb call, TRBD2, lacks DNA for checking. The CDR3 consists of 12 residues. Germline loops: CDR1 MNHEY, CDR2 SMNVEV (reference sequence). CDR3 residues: CASRGLAYEQYF.

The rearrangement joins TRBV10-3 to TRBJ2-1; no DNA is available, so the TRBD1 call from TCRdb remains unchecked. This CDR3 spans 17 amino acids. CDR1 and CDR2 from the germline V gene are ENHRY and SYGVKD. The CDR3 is CAISEGILTGATNEQFF.

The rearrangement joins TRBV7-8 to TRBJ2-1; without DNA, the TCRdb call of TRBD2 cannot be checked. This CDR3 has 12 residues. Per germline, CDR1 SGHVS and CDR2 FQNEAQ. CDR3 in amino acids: CASSFPGLPQVF.